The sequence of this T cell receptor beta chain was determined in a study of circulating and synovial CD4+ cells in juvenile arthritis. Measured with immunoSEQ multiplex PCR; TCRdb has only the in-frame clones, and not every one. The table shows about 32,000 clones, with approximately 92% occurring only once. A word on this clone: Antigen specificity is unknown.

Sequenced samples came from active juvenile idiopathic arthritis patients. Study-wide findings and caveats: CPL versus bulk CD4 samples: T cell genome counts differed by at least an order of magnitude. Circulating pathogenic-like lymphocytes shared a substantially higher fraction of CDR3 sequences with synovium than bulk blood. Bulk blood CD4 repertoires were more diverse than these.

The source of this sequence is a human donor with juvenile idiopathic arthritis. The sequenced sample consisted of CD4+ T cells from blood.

CDR3 loop: CASSLRTSASTDTQYF. In nucleotides, the CDR3 is TGTGCCAGCAGCTTAAGGACTAGCGCTAGCACAGATACGCAGTATTTT. This sequence joins TRBV5-4 and TRBJ2-3; 9 nucleotides agree with TRBD2. Germline assignment: CDR1 SGHNT and CDR2 YYREEE (reference sequence). The V segment lost 2 bases and the J segment 0 bases; nucleotides outside the gene matches: 4. The CDR3 covers 16 residues.